This T cell receptor (beta chain) was sequenced for a study of T cell repertoires in cytomegalovirus infection. The overall study: Indications came from public TCR beta signatures; they pointed to CMV infection and to a matching HLA type. Study findings and constraints: CMV-specific TCR beta clonotypes restricted by HLA-C were the ones dominating the ex vivo response.

The CDR3 consists of 15 residues. Germline V gene data show CDR1 as MDHEN and CDR2 as SYDVKM. One entry per CDR3 protein results from TCRdb running MiXCR on the reads. Of 500,000 or so distinct CDR3 sequences listed, 15% to 20% are singletons. As to this clonotype: What it binds is not known. One end of the junction is discordant with germline, which a read error may explain.

This sequence joins TRBV28 and TRBJ2-5, with D hard to call. This TCR was recovered from a human donor in good health (CMV status not recorded). Some clones in this sample may be carry-over from other donors' samples. The sample comprised CD8+ T cells from PBMCs. CDR3 DNA sequence: TGTGCCAGCAGCTCTCAAGGTGAAGGGCAAGGGACCCAGTACTTC. Its translation is CASSSQGEGQGTQYF.